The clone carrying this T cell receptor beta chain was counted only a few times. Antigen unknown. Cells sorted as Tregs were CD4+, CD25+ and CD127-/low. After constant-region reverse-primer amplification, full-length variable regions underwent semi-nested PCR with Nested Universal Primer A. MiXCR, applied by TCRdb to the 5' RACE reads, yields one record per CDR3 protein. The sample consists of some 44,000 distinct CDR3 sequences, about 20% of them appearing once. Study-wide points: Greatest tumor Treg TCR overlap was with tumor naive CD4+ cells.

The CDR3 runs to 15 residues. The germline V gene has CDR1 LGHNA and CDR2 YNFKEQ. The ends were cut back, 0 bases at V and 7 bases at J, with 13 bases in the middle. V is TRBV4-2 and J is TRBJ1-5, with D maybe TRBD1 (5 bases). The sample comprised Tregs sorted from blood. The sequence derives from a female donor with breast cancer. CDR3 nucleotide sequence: TGTGCCAGCAGCCAAGATGAAAGTGGGGACCAGCCCCAGCATTTT. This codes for CASSQDESGDQPQHF.